This is a list of T cell receptor beta chains from one sample in a study of blood T cell repertoires in COVID-19. Sequencing used immunoSEQ multiplex PCR; TCRdb keeps in-frame clones, though not all of them. The sample holds over 14,000 clones; about 87% are singletons and the top ten take around 8.3%. Sequenced input: peripheral blood. The receptor source for this set is a human donor in a cohort sampled during active COVID-19. Both conserved end residues are part of each CDR3. The order of the fields is J gene, clone size, V gene, D gene, CDR3 DNA, CDR3 protein. A D gene is named only where the DNA matches it firmly. Where a row states a size, it is once, few, many or the class of an expanded clone; other rows omit it.

j_gene: TRBJ2-7
abundance: NA
v_gene: TRBV4-1
d_gene: NA
CDR3nt: TGCGCCAGCAGCCAAGTGCAGGGCCCCTACGAGCAGTACTTC
CDR3aa: CASSQVQGPYEQYF

j_gene: TRBJ1-5
abundance: NA
v_gene: TRBV6-5
d_gene: NA
CDR3nt: TGTGCCAGCAGGGCGGGAAGTAGCAATCAGCCCCAGCATTTT
CDR3aa: CASRAGSSNQPQHF

j_gene: TRBJ1-4
abundance: once
v_gene: TRBV5-1
d_gene: NA
CDR3nt: TGCGCCAGCAGGCAGGGAGGGGAGAATGAAAAACTGTTTTTT
CDR3aa: CASRQGGENEKLFF

j_gene: TRBJ1-4
abundance: NA
v_gene: TRBV9
d_gene: TRBD1
CDR3nt: TGTGCCAGCAGCGCGGGACAGAGTAATGAAAAACTGTTTTTT
CDR3aa: CASSAGQSNEKLFF

j_gene: TRBJ1-3
abundance: NA
v_gene: TRBV19
d_gene: NA
CDR3nt: TGTGCCAGTAGTAGACCAGGCTCTGGAAACACCATATATTTT
CDR3aa: CASSRPGSGNTIYF

j_gene: TRBJ1-5
abundance: few
v_gene: TRBV19
d_gene: NA
CDR3nt: TGTGCCAGTAGTTTCAGGGATAGTAATCAGCCCCAGCATTTT
CDR3aa: CASSFRDSNQPQHF

j_gene: TRBJ2-7
abundance: NA
v_gene: TRBV27
d_gene: TRBD1
CDR3nt: TGTGCCAGCAGACTCGGACAGGCGAGCTCCTACGAGCAGTACTTC
CDR3aa: CASRLGQASSYEQYF

j_gene: TRBJ2-7
abundance: few
v_gene: TRBV11-3
d_gene: TRBD1
CDR3nt: TGTGCCAGCAGCCTACAAGGACAGGGATTTTTTGGCCGCTACGAGCAGTACTTC
CDR3aa: CASSLQGQGFFGRYEQYF

j_gene: TRBJ1-5
abundance: once
v_gene: TRBV5-8
d_gene: NA
CDR3nt: TGTGCCAGCAGCTTGGTGGCAGGTAATCAGCCCCAGCATTTT
CDR3aa: CASSLVAGNQPQHF

j_gene: TRBJ2-3
abundance: NA
v_gene: TRBV6-5
d_gene: NA
CDR3nt: TGTGCCAGCAGAGCCGGGACTTTCACAGATACGCAGTATTTT
CDR3aa: CASRAGTFTDTQYF

j_gene: TRBJ2-7
abundance: NA
v_gene: TRBV5-6
d_gene: TRBD2
CDR3nt: TGTGCCAGCAGCCGAAGGACTAGTGCGTCCGAGCAGTACTTC
CDR3aa: CASSRRTSASEQYF

j_gene: TRBJ2-7
abundance: NA
v_gene: TRBV3-1/TRBV3-2
d_gene: NA
CDR3nt: TGTGCCAGCAGCCAGAGTTACGAGCAGTACTTC
CDR3aa: CASSQSYEQYF

j_gene: TRBJ2-7
abundance: medium-sized
v_gene: TRBV28
d_gene: TRBD1
CDR3nt: TGTGCCAGCAGTTCCGACGGGGACAGGGACCGCGAGCAGTACTTC
CDR3aa: CASSSDGDRDREQYF

j_gene: TRBJ2-1
abundance: NA
v_gene: TRBV19
d_gene: NA
CDR3nt: TGTGCCAGTAGTTCGCAGGGTAGCGGACAATTGAGCTCCTACAATGAGCAGTTCTTC
CDR3aa: CASSSQGSGQLSSYNEQFF

j_gene: TRBJ2-2
abundance: few
v_gene: TRBV4-1
d_gene: NA
CDR3nt: TGCGCCAGCAGCCAAGGGCTAGCGAACACCGGGGAGCTGTTTTTT
CDR3aa: CASSQGLANTGELFF

j_gene: TRBJ2-4
abundance: NA
v_gene: TRBV29-1
d_gene: NA
CDR3nt: TGCAGCGCCCTAGTCCAGCCATCTGGGGCCAAAAACATTCAGTACTTC
CDR3aa: CSALVQPSGAKNIQYF

j_gene: TRBJ2-7
abundance: NA
v_gene: TRBV12-3/TRBV12-4
d_gene: NA
CDR3nt: TGTGCCAGCAGTTTTAATCTATACGAGCAGTACTTC
CDR3aa: CASSFNLYEQYF

j_gene: TRBJ2-3
abundance: once
v_gene: TRBV3-1/TRBV3-2
d_gene: TRBD1
CDR3nt: TGTGCCAGCAGCCCCCCGGGACAGACTAAAGATACGCAGTATTTT
CDR3aa: CASSPPGQTKDTQYF

j_gene: TRBJ2-1
abundance: NA
v_gene: TRBV6-5
d_gene: TRBD1
CDR3nt: TGTGCCACCGGGACAGTCTCCTACAATGAGCAGTTCTTC
CDR3aa: CATGTVSYNEQFF

j_gene: TRBJ2-7
abundance: NA
v_gene: TRBV3-1/TRBV3-2
d_gene: TRBD2
CDR3nt: TGTGCCAGCAGCCTCGGACTAGCCTACGAGCAGTACTTC
CDR3aa: CASSLGLAYEQYF

j_gene: TRBJ2-1
abundance: NA
v_gene: TRBV18
d_gene: NA
CDR3nt: TGTGCCAGCTCACCAGGGCTGGGGGGAGAGCAGTTCTTC
CDR3aa: CASSPGLGGEQFF

j_gene: TRBJ2-3
abundance: NA
v_gene: TRBV7-9
d_gene: NA
CDR3nt: TGTGCCAGCAGCCGCAACCAGGGGGATACGCAGTATTTT
CDR3aa: CASSRNQGDTQYF

j_gene: TRBJ1-1
abundance: NA
v_gene: TRBV7-6
d_gene: NA
CDR3nt: TGTGCCAGCAGCTTAGGGGGCCACACTGAAGCTTTCTTT
CDR3aa: CASSLGGHTEAFF

j_gene: TRBJ2-1
abundance: NA
v_gene: TRBV9
d_gene: NA
CDR3nt: TGTGCCAGCAATGAAGGGGGGGCCCCCTACAATGAGCAGTTCTTC
CDR3aa: CASNEGGAPYNEQFF

j_gene: TRBJ1-1
abundance: NA
v_gene: TRBV7-3
d_gene: NA
CDR3nt: TGTGCCAGCAGCTCAGGGCGTGACAGTGAAGCTTTCTTT
CDR3aa: CASSSGRDSEAFF

j_gene: TRBJ2-7
abundance: NA
v_gene: TRBV23-1
d_gene: TRBD1
CDR3nt: TGCGCCAGGAGACAGGGGGAGGCTAACTACGAGCAGTACTTC
CDR3aa: CARRQGEANYEQYF

j_gene: TRBJ2-7
abundance: NA
v_gene: TRBV27
d_gene: TRBD1
CDR3nt: TGTGCCAGCAGTTTAAATCGGGGACAGGCTGAGCAGTACTTC
CDR3aa: CASSLNRGQAEQYF

j_gene: TRBJ1-5
abundance: NA
v_gene: TRBV28
d_gene: NA
CDR3nt: TGTGCCAGCAGTTTAGGGAGTCAGCCCCAGCATTTT
CDR3aa: CASSLGSQPQHF

j_gene: TRBJ1-5
abundance: NA
v_gene: TRBV2
d_gene: NA
CDR3nt: TGTGCCAGCAGTGAAATGCGAGATCAGCCCCAGCATTTT
CDR3aa: CASSEMRDQPQHF

j_gene: TRBJ2-7
abundance: NA
v_gene: TRBV11-3
d_gene: TRBD2
CDR3nt: TGTGCCAGCAGCTTAGCTCTAGCGGGAGGAGGGGAGCAGTACTTC
CDR3aa: CASSLALAGGGEQYF